The clone carrying this TCR beta chain was seen only a few times. Its matching antigen is unknown. This CDR3 has 14 residues. Unmatched junction bases numbered 3, after V lost 5 bases and J lost 3 bases. The V gene's germline CDR1 is MNHNS and CDR2 SASEGT. Clones were sequenced by immunoSEQ multiplex PCR, and TCRdb holds only the in-frame ones, with some missing. The sample comprises 10,000 or so clones, around 40% of which are singletons, and around 10% rests with the top ten. An approximately six-day coculture at 37°C was performed with the mixed lymphocyte reaction cells. The data derive from a study of siplizumab effects on memory and regulatory T cells. Turning to the study itself: The pairing of mixed lymphocyte reactions set siplizumab at about 0.99 ug/mL against the absence of drug. Overall study findings and caveats: Controls showed an average of roughly 25% Treg-derived mappable alloreactive CD4+ clones, while siplizumab showed 55% to 80%. Naive T cells seemed more diverse than memory cells and seemed major alloresponse contributors. Phenotypic classification as naive or memory proved unattainable for roughly 75-96% of proliferating CD4+ or CD8+ clones.

Sequencing was done on a sample of CFSE-low (dividing) CD8+ T cells sorted from an allogeneic mixed lymphocyte reaction. The V call is TRBV6-1, the J call TRBJ2-7, with 11 bases lining up with TRBD2. This sequence was found in a human donor in good health; the cells came from an allogeneic mixed lymphocyte reaction. For the CDR3, the DNA is TGTGCCAGCAGTCCAGGGACTAGCGGCTACGAGCAGTACTTC. Translation: CASSPGTSGYEQYF.